The rows below give T cell receptor beta chains drawn from one sample of a study of blood T cells in healthy people across ages. TCRdb re-called the 5' RACE reads with MiXCR, one entry per CDR3 protein. The table lists more than 800,000 distinct CDR3 sequences, more than 35% of them singletons. What was sequenced was blood. The receptors come from a woman between 55 and 75 years old in good health. Each CDR3 is given with its conserved first and last residue.

V: TRBV6-5
J: TRBJ2-3
CDR3: CASRKEIGDTQYF

V: TRBV2
J: TRBJ1-2
CDR3: CASSEAWGVGNYGYTF

V: TRBV24-1
J: TRBJ2-1
CDR3: CATSDSLAGGNNEQFF

V: TRBV14
J: TRBJ2-7
CDR3: CASSQAGLAGLYEQYF

V: TRBV6-6
J: TRBJ2-1
CDR3: CASSYGGRGAGEQFF

V: TRBV24-1
J: TRBJ1-5
CDR3: CATSDLGTGQNQPQHF

V: TRBV27
J: TRBJ2-3
CDR3: CASSVGQRGADTQYF

V: TRBV9
J: TRBJ2-1
CDR3: CASSASGLAGYNEQFF

V: TRBV29-1
J: TRBJ1-1
CDR3: CSVPGQGFMNTEAFF

V: TRBV12-3/TRBV12-4
J: NA
CDR3: CASKRGGSSCEQYF

V: TRBV29-1
J: TRBJ2-1
CDR3: CSVRTGTGEGNEQFF

V: TRBV12-3/TRBV12-4
J: TRBJ2-7
CDR3: CASSLGGPPYNEQYF

V: TRBV21-1
J: NA
CDR3: CASSARWDSPYEQYF

V: TRBV3-1
J: TRBJ1-5
CDR3: CASSQDPAGSNQPQHF

V: TRBV7-4
J: TRBJ2-7
CDR3: CASSKPGQDCYEQYF

V: TRBV5-1
J: TRBJ2-7
CDR3: CASSHRDKPYEQYF

V: TRBV13
J: TRBJ2-7
CDR3: CASSRTAGSSYEQYF

V: TRBV18
J: TRBJ2-1
CDR3: CASSASQIKSGNEQFF

V: TRBV3-1
J: TRBJ2-1
CDR3: CASSQGGPSGRNNEQFF

V: TRBV4-1
J: TRBJ1-4
CDR3: CASSQEAKNYLNEKLFF

V: TRBV3-1
J: TRBJ2-5
CDR3: CASSQDPHHQETQYF

V: TRBV7-6
J: TRBJ2-4
CDR3: CASSLTNGDPLAKNIQYF

V: TRBV5-1
J: TRBJ2-2
CDR3: CASSLGHNTGELFF

V: TRBV20-1
J: TRBJ2-7
CDR3: CSARSRDSPSEQYF

V: TRBV28
J: TRBJ2-2
CDR3: CASSSGLLHTGELFF

V: TRBV18
J: TRBJ2-7
CDR3: CASSVQTGAHEQYF

V: TRBV2
J: TRBJ2-1
CDR3: CAGSVGTAYNEQFF

V: TRBV20-1
J: TRBJ2-5
CDR3: CSASGRNSPETQYF

V: TRBV29-1
J: TRBJ1-4
CDR3: CSARRGKGEKLFF

V: TRBV5-1
J: TRBJ1-4
CDR3: CASSLEGRRVNEKLFF

V: TRBV7-6
J: TRBJ2-7
CDR3: CASSLEPGGEQYF

V: TRBV29-1
J: TRBJ2-1
CDR3: CSVGGTSGRAWNEQFF

V: TRBV27
J: TRBJ2-2
CDR3: CASSLWPGGTGELFF

V: TRBV27
J: TRBJ2-5
CDR3: CASSWSLSGREQETQYF

V: TRBV24-1
J: TRBJ2-3
CDR3: CATSLSGSTDTQYF

V: TRBV10-3
J: TRBJ2-3
CDR3: CAIRDPPSTDTQYF

V: TRBV11-1
J: TRBJ2-5
CDR3: CASSPRGSRGTQYF

V: TRBV30
J: TRBJ2-1
CDR3: CAWSGTSYNEQFF

V: TRBV5-1
J: TRBJ2-3
CDR3: CASSFGQGAGTDTQYF

V: TRBV15
J: TRBJ1-6
CDR3: CATSRVQGNSPLHF

V: TRBV28
J: TRBJ2-6
CDR3: CASSLSGSGANVLTF

V: TRBV28
J: TRBJ2-6
CDR3: CATTSGSRQLQGSGANVLTF

V: TRBV5-8
J: TRBJ2-5
CDR3: CASSLGTMYQETQYF

V: TRBV27
J: TRBJ1-6
CDR3: CASHLRGAENSPLHF

V: TRBV28
J: TRBJ2-5
CDR3: CASGLGTEETQYF

V: TRBV20-1
J: TRBJ2-3
CDR3: CSARPGRVTDTQYF

V: TRBV6-5
J: TRBJ2-3
CDR3: CASSRGLAGVNTQYF

V: TRBV20-1
J: TRBJ2-7
CDR3: CSARDRVLPYEQYF

V: TRBV12-3/TRBV12-4
J: TRBJ2-1
CDR3: CASSVQRAVETQFF

V: TRBV20-1
J: TRBJ2-1
CDR3: CSARDLSGRFHEQFF